This TCR beta chain was retrieved from a study of T cells in Graves' hyperthyroidism and ophthalmopathy. This clonotype was observed at least ten times. This CDR3 has 16 amino acids. V lost 6 bases to trimming and J lost 2 bases; unmatched junction nucleotides: 10. Germline lookup yields CDR1 MNHEY and CDR2 SMNVEV (reference sequence). Amplification of TCR beta CDR3 regions used RNA as the template. Researchers ran a first-round RT-PCR on the TCR CDR3 using the HTBI primer set. TCRdb reanalysed the multiplex PCR reads using MiXCR and keeps one entry per CDR3 protein. Of approximately 700,000 distinct CDR3 sequences listed, about a sixth are singletons.

Sequencing input: blood. The sequence came from a man aged 18 to 30 with Graves' hyperthyroidism. The chain carries TRBV27 and TRBJ2-1, with 7 bases lining up with TRBD2. The CDR3 nucleotides are TGTGCCAGCAGCCGGTTAGCGGGTGGCGCCTACAATGAGCAGTTCTTC. This encodes CASSRLAGGAYNEQFF.